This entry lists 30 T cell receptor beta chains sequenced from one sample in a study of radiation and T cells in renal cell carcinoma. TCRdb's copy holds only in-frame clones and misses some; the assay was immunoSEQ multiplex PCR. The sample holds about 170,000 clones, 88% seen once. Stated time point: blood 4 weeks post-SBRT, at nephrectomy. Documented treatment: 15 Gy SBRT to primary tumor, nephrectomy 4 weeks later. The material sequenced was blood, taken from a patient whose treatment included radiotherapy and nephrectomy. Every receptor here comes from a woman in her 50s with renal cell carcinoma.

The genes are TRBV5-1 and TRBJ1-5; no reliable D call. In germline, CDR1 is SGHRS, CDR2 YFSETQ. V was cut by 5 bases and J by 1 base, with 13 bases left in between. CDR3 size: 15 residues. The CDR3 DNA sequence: TGCGCCAGCAGTCCCGACGGGATGAGCAATCAGCCCCAGCATTTT. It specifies CASSPDGMSNQPQHF. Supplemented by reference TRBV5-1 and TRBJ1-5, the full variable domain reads KAGVTQTPRYLIKTRGQQVTLSCSPISGHRSVSWYQQTPGQGLQFLFEYFSETQRNKGNFPGRFSGRQFSNSRSEMNVSTLELGDSALYLCASSPDGMSNQPQHFGDGTRLSIL.

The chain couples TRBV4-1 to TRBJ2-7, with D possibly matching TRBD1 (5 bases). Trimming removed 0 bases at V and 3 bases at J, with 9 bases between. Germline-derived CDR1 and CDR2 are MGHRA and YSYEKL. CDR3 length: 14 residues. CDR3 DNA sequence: TGCGCCAGCAGCCAAGATGACAGTCTCTACGAGCAGTACTTC. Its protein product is CASSQDDSLYEQYF.

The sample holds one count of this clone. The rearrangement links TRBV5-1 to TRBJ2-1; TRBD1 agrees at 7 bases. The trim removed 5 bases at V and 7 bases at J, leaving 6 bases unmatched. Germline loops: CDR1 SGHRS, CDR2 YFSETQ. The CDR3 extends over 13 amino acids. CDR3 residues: CASREGALNEQFF. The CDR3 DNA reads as TGCGCCAGCAGAGAGGGGGCTCTAAATGAGCAGTTCTTC.

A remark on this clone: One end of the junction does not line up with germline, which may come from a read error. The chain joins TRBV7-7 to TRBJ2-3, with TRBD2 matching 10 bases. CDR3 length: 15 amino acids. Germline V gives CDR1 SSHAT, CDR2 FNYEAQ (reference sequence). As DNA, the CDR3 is TGTGCTAGCAGCCTCACGGGACTAGCGACAGATACGCAGTATTTT. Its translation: CASSLTGLATDTQYF.

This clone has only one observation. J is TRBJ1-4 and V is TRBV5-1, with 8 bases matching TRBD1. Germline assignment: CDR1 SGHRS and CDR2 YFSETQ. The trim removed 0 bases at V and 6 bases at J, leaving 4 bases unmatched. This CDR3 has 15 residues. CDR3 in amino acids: CASSLEGQGYEKLFF. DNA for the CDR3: TGCGCCAGCAGCTTGGAAGGACAGGGATATGAAAAACTGTTTTTT.

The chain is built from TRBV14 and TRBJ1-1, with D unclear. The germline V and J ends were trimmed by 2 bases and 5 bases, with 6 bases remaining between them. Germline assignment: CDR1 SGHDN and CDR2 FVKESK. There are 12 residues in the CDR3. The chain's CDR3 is CASSQQRTEAFF. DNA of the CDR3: TGTGCCAGCAGCCAACAACGAACTGAAGCTTTCTTT.

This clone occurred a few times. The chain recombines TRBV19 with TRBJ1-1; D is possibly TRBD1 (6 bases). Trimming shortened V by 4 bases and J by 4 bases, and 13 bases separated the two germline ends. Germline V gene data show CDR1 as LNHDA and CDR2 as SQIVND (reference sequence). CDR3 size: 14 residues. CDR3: CASSTGGVGTEAFF. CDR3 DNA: TGTGCCAGTAGTACGGGGGGCGTAGGCACTGAAGCTTTCTTT.

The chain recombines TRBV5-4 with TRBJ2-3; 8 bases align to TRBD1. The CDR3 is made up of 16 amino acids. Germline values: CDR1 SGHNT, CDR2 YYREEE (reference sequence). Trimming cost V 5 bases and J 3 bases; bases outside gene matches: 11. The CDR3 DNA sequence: TGTGCCAGCAGTATGGGAGGACAGGGACCGACAGATACGCAGTATTTT. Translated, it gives CASSMGGQGPTDTQYF.

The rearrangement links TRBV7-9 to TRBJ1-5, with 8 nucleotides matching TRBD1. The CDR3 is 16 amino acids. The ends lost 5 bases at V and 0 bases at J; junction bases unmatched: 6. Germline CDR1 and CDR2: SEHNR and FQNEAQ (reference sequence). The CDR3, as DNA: TGTGCCAGCAGCCCAGCAGGGGGCGGTAGCAATCAGCCCCAGCATTTT. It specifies CASSPAGGGSNQPQHF.

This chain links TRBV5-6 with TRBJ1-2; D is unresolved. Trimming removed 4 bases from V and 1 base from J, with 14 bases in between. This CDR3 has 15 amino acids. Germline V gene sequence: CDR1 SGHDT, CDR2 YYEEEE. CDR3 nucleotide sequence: TGTGCCAGCAGCCCGGGGAGGAGGGATAACTATGGCTACACCTTC. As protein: CASSPGRRDNYGYTF.

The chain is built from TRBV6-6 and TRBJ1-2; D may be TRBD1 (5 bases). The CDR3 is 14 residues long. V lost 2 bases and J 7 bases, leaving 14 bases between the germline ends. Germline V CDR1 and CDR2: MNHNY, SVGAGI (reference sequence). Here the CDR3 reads CASSYGTSGGGYTF. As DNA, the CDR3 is TGTGCCAGCAGTTACGGGACGTCGGGGGGTGGCTACACCTTC.

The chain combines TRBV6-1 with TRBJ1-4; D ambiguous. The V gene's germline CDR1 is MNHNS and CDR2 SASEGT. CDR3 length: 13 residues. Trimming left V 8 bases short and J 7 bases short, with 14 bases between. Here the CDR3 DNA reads TGTGCCAGCGCACGAGGGAGTAGTGAAAAACTGTTTTTT. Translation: CASARGSSEKLFF.

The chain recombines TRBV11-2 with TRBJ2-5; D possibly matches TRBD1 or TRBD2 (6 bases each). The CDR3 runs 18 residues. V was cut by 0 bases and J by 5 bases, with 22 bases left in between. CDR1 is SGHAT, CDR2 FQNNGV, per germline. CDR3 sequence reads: CASSLDLGQEGVRETQYF. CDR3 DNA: TGTGCCAGCAGCTTAGATCTCGGGCAGGAGGGGGTTCGGGAGACCCAGTACTTC.

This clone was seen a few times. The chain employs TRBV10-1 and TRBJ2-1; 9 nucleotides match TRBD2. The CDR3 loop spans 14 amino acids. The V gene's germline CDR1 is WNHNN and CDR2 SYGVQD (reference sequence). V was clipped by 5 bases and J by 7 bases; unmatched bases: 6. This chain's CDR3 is CASSSSGGLNEQFF. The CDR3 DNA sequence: TGCGCCAGCAGTTCGAGCGGGGGGCTTAATGAGCAGTTCTTC.

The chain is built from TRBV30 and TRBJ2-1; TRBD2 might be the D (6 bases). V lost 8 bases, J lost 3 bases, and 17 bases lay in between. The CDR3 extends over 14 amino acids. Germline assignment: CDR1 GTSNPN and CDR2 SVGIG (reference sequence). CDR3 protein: CAAGTALIYNEQFF. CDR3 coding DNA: TGTGCCGCCGGGACTGCTTTAATCTACAATGAGCAGTTCTTC.

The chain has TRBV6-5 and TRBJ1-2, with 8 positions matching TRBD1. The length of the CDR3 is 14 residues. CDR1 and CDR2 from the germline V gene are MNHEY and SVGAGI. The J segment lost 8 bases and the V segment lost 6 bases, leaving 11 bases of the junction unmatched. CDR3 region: CASRSGGRGNGYTF. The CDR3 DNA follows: TGTGCCAGCAGGTCAGGGGGCCGCGGAAACGGCTACACCTTC.

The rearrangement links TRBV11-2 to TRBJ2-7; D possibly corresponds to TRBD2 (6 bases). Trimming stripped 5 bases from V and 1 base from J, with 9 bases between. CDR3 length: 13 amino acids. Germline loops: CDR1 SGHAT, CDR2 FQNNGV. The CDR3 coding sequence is TGTGCCAGCAGCCGGGGACTGTCCTACGAGCAGTACTTC. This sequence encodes CASSRGLSYEQYF.

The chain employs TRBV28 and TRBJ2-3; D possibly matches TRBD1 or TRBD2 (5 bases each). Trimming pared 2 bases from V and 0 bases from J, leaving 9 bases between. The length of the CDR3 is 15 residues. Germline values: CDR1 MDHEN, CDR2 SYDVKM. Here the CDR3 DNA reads TGTGCCAGCAGTTTAGAGAGGGGAAGCACAGATACGCAGTATTTT. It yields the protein CASSLERGSTDTQYF.

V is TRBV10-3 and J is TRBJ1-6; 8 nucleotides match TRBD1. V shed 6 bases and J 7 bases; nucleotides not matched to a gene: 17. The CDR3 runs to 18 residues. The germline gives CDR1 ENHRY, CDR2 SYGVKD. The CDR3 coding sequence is TGTGCCATCAGGGCCGGGACAGGCCCCCAAGGTGGGAATTCACCCCTCCACTTT. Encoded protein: CAIRAGTGPQGGNSPLHF.

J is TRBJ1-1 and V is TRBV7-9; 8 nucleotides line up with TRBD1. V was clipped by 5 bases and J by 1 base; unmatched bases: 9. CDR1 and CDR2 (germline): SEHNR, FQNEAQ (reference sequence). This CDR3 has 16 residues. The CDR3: CASSPQTGEENTEAFF. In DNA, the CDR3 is TGTGCCAGCAGCCCTCAGACAGGGGAGGAGAACACTGAAGCTTTCTTT.

The CDR3 sequence is CASSFSGGNYNEQFF. The CDR3 nucleotides are TGTGCCAGCAGCTTTAGCGGGGGGAATTACAATGAGCAGTTCTTC. This rearrangement joins TRBV7-2 to TRBJ2-1, with 10 bases matching TRBD2. Germline-derived CDR1 and CDR2 are SGHTA and FQGNSA. V lost 3 bases, J lost 4 bases, and 3 bases stayed unmatched. The CDR3 is 15 residues long. The full variable domain, completed using reference TRBV7-2 and TRBJ2-1, is GAGVSQSPSNKVTEKGKDVELRCDPISGHTALYWYRQSLGQGLEFLIYFQGNSAPDKSGLPSDRFSAERTGGSVSTLTIQRTQQEDSAVYLCASSFSGGNYNEQFFGPGTRLTVL.

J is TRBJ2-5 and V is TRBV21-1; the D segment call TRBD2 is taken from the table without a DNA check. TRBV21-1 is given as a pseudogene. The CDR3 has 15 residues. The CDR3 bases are TGTGCCAGCAGCAAAACGTCCACTCCCCAAGAGACCCAGTACTTC. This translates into CASSKTSTPQETQYF.

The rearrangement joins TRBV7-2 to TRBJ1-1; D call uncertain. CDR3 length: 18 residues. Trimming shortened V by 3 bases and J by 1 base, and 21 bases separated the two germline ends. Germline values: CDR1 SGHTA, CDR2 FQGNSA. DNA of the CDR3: TGTGCCAGCAGCTTGTTAGGTACGGCCACTGGAGGGAACACTGAAGCTTTCTTT. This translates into CASSLLGTATGGNTEAFF.

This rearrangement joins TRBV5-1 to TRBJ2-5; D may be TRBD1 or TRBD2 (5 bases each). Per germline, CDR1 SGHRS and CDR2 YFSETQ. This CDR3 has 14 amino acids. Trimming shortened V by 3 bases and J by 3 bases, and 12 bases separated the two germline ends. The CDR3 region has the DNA TGCGCCAGCAGCTCCGGGACGGTAGAAGAGACCCAGTACTTC. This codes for CASSSGTVEETQYF.

The chain's CDR3 is CATSREEGGFYGYTF. The CDR3 bases are TGTGCCACCAGCAGAGAGGAAGGGGGGTTCTATGGCTACACCTTC. The rearrangement links TRBV15 to TRBJ1-2; D is perhaps TRBD1 (6 bases). The CDR3 covers 15 residues. From germline, CDR1 is LNHNV and CDR2 YYDKDF (reference sequence). V was shortened by 0 bases and J by 4 bases, with 12 bases between the two germline ends.

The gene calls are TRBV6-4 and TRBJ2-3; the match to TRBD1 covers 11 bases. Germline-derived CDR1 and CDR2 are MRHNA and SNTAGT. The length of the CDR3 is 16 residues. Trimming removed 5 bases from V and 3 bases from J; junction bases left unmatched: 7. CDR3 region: CASSLGQGEETDTQYF. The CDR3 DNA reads TGTGCCAGCAGTTTGGGACAGGGGGAGGAGACAGATACGCAGTATTTT.

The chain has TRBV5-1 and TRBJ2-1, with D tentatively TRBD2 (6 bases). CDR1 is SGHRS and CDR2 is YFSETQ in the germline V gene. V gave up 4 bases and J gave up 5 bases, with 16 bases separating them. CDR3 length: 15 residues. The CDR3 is CASSPRTSSDNEQFF. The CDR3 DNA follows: TGCGCCAGCAGCCCAAGGACGTCTAGCGACAATGAGCAGTTCTTC.

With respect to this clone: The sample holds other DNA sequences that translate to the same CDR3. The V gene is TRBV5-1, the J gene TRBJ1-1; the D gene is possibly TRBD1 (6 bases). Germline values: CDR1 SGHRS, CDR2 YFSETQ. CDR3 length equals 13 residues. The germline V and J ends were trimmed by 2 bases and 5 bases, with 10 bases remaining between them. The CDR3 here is CASSLQGGTEAFF. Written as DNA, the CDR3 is TGCGCCAGCAGCTTACAGGGTGGTACTGAAGCTTTCTTT. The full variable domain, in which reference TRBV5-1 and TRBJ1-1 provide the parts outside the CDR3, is KAGVTQTPRYLIKTRGQQVTLSCSPISGHRSVSWYQQTPGQGLQFLFEYFSETQRNKGNFPGRFSGRQFSNSRSEMNVSTLELGDSALYLCASSLQGGTEAFFGQGTRLTVV.

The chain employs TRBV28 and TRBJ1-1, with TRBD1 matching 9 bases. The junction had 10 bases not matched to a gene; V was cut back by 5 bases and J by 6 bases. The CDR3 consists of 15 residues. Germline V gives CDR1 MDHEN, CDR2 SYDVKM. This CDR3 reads CASSPPGQGTSEAFF. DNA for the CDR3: TGTGCCAGCAGTCCACCGGGACAGGGAACTTCTGAAGCTTTCTTT.

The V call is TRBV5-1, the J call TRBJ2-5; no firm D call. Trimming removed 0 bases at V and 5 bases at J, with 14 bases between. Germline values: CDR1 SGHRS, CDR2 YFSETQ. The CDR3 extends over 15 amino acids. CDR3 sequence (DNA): TGCGCCAGCAGCTTGGAGGTCTCAGGTGGGGAGACCCAGTACTTC. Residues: CASSLEVSGGETQYF.